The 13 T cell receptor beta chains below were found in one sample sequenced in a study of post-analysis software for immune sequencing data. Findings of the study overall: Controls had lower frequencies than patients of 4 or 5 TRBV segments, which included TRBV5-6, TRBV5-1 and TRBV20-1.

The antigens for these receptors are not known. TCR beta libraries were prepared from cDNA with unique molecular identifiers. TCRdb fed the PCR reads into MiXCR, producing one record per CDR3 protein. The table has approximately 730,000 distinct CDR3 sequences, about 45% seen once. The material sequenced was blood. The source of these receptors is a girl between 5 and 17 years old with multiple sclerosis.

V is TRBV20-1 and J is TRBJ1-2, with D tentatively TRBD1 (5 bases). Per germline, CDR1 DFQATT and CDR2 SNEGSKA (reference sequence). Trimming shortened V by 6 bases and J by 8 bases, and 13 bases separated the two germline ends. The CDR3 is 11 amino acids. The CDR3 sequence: CSADTAEGYTF. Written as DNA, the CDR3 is TGCAGTGCGGACACCGCGGAGGGCTACACCTTC.

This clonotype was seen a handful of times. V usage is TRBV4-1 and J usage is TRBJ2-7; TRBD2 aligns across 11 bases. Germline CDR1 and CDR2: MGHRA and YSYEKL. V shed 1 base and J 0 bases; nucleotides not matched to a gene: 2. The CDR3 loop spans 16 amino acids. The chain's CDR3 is CASSQGLAGYSYEQYF. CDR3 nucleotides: TGCGCCAGCAGCCAAGGACTAGCGGGATACTCCTACGAGCAGTACTTC.

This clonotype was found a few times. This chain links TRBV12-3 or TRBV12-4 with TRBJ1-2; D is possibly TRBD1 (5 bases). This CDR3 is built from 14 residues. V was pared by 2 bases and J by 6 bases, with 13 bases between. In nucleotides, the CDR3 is TGTGCCAGCAGTTTACCCGGCACGGGGCATGGCTACACCTTC. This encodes CASSLPGTGHGYTF.

CDR3 loop: CSVERSGTDTQYF. In nucleotides, the CDR3 is TGCAGCGTTGAACGTAGCGGCACAGATACGCAGTATTTT. V gene TRBV29-1 combines with J gene TRBJ2-3; a weak D match, TRBD2 (5 bases). The CDR3 has 13 residues. CDR1 is SQVTM and CDR2 is ANQGSEA in the germline V gene. The V and J ends lost 2 bases and 1 base respectively, with 7 bases between them.

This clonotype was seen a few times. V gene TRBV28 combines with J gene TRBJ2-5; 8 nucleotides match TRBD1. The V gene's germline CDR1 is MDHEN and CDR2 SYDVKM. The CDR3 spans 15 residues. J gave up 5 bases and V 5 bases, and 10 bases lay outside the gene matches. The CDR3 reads CASSPLTGARETQYF. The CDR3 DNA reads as TGTGCCAGCAGTCCGCTGACAGGGGCGAGGGAGACCCAGTACTTC. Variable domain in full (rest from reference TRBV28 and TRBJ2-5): DVKVTQSSRYLVKRTGEKVFLECVQDMDHENMFWYRQDPGLGLRLIYFSYDVKMKEKGDIPEGYSVSREKKERFSLILESASTNQTSMYLCASSPLTGARETQYFGPGTRLLVL.

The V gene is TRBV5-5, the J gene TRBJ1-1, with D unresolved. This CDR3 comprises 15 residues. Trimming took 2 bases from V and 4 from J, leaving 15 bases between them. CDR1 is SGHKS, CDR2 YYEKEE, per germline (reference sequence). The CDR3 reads CASSLTSVGSTEAFF. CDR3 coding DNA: TGTGCCAGCAGCTTAACCTCTGTGGGGAGCACTGAAGCTTTCTTT.

CDR3 DNA: TGCAGTGCTGTAGCCTCATGGGTTCTTTCGAACAATGAGCAGTTCTTC. It codes for CSAVASWVLSNNEQFF. The chain carries TRBV20-1 and TRBJ2-1; no reliable D call. Trimming took 5 bases from V and 5 from J, leaving 22 bases between them. The CDR3 is made up of 16 amino acids. Per the germline V gene, CDR1 is DFQATT and CDR2 is SNEGSKA (reference sequence).

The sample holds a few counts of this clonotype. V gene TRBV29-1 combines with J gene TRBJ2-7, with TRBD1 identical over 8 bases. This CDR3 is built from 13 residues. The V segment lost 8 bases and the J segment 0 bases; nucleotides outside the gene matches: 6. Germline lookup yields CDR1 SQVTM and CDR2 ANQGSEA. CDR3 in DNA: TGCAGCTCTAGGACAGGGCCCTCCTACGAGCAGTACTTC. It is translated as CSSRTGPSYEQYF.

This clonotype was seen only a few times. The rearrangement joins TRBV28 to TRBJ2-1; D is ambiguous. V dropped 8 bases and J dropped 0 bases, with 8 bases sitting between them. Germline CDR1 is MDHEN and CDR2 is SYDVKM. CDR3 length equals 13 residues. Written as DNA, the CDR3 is TGTGCCAGCGCCCATAGCTCCTACAATGAGCAGTTCTTC. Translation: CASAHSSYNEQFF.

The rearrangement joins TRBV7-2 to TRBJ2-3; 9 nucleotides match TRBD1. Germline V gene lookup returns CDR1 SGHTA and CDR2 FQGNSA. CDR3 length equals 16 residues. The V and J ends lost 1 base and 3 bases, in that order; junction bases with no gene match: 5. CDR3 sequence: CASSLGGQGITDTQYF. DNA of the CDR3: TGTGCCAGCAGCTTAGGGGGACAGGGAATTACAGATACGCAGTATTTT.

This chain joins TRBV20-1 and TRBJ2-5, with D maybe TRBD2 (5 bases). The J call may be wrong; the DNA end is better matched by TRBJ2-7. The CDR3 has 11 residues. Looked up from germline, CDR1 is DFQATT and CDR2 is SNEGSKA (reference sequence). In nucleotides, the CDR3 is TGCAGCCTACTAGAGAACTACGAGCAGTACTTC. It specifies CSLLENYEQYF.

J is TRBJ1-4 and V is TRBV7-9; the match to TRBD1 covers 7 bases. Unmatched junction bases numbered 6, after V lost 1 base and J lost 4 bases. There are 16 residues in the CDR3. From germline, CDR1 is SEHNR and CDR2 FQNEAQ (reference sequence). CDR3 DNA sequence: TGTGCCAGCAGCTTAGGGGACAGATCCAGTAATGAAAAACTGTTTTTT. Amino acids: CASSLGDRSSNEKLFF.

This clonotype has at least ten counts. CDR3: CSATTSGRKYF. The DNA for the CDR3 is TGCAGTGCTACCACTAGCGGGAGGAAGTACTTC. This sequence joins TRBV20-1 and TRBJ2-5; 12 bases fit TRBD2. V shed 4 bases and J 12 bases; nucleotides not matched to a gene: 3. The CDR3 runs 11 residues. Germline assignment: CDR1 DFQATT and CDR2 SNEGSKA (reference sequence).